This entry lists 11 T cell receptor beta chains sequenced from one sample in a study of blood T cell repertoires in COVID-19. Sequenced by immunoSEQ multiplex PCR; TCRdb stores in-frame clones only, minus some. Altogether 150,000 to 200,000 clones are present, around nine tenths being singletons, with the ten largest covering 6.5% to 8.5%. Sequenced sample: peripheral blood. These receptors originate from a man between 35 and 55 years old with acute or convalescent COVID-19.

The V gene is TRBV30, the J gene TRBJ2-2, with 7 positions matching TRBD1. Trimming removed 1 base from V and 6 bases from J; junction bases left unmatched: 8. The CDR3 is made up of 15 amino acids. Germline CDR1 GTSNPN, CDR2 SVGIG (reference sequence). CDR3: CAWSEGRQGSGELFF. The CDR3 DNA reads as TGTGCCTGGAGTGAAGGGCGACAGGGATCCGGGGAGCTGTTTTTT.

The chain couples TRBV7-2 to TRBJ1-1; TRBD1 matches 10 bases. The CDR3 has 16 amino acids. J lost 7 bases, V lost 4 bases, and 12 bases had no gene match. The V gene's germline CDR1 is SGHTA and CDR2 FQGNSA. This chain's CDR3 is CASSSGTGVGVSEAFF. DNA for the CDR3: TGTGCCAGCAGCTCAGGGACAGGGGTGGGGGTTAGTGAAGCTTTCTTT.

The chain joins TRBV5-6 to TRBJ2-7; no clear D gene. V lost 3 bases, J lost 5 bases, and 12 bases lay in between. Germline CDR1 reads SGHDT; CDR2 reads YYEEEE. The CDR3 contains 13 residues. This chain's CDR3 is CASSSYLVHEQYF. For the CDR3, the DNA is TGTGCCAGCAGCTCCTATCTAGTCCACGAGCAGTACTTC.

This chain uses TRBV2 with TRBJ1-1, with D perhaps TRBD1 (6 bases). The CDR3 runs 14 residues. Looked up from germline, CDR1 is SNHLY and CDR2 is FYNNEI. V lost 8 bases and J 4 bases, leaving 17 bases between the germline ends. The CDR3 reads CASGPQGPSTEAFF. In DNA, the CDR3 is TGTGCCAGCGGGCCCCAGGGGCCTAGCACTGAAGCTTTCTTT.

The V gene is TRBV18, the J gene TRBJ1-6; possible D gene TRBD1, 6 bases. The CDR3 spans 17 residues. V was shortened by 3 bases and J by 0 bases, with 12 bases between the two germline ends. CDR1 KGHSH and CDR2 LQKENI come from the germline V gene. The CDR3 region has the DNA TGTGCCAGCTCACCGATTGGACAGAGCTCCTATAATTCACCCCTCCACTTT. The encoded protein is CASSPIGQSSYNSPLHF.

This CDR3 reads CASSPGQGRGYEQYF. CDR3 nucleotides: TGTGCCAGCTCACCTGGACAGGGAAGAGGTTACGAGCAGTACTTC. The chain employs TRBV18 and TRBJ2-7, with 8 positions matching TRBD1. The germline CDR1 and CDR2 sequences are KGHSH and LQKENI. This CDR3 is 15 amino acids long. After removal of 3 bases from V and 4 bases from J, the junction contained 8 bases not matched to a gene.

The V gene is TRBV4-1, the J gene TRBJ1-2; TRBD1 aligns across 8 bases. This CDR3 has 20 amino acids. Germline V lookup: CDR1 MGHRA, CDR2 YSYEKL. With V trimmed by 2 bases and J by 1 base, 18 bases remained unmatched. The CDR3 protein is CASSQFRSGGQGGFNYGYTF. DNA for the CDR3: TGCGCCAGCAGCCAATTCCGGTCCGGTGGACAGGGTGGTTTTAACTATGGCTACACCTTC.

The V and J genes are TRBV14 and TRBJ2-3; 7 positions agree with TRBD2. In germline, CDR1 is SGHDN, CDR2 FVKESK. The V segment lost 3 bases and the J segment 1 base; nucleotides outside the gene matches: 7. The CDR3 length is 16 residues. CDR3 sequence reads: CASSHASGGRTDTQYF. The DNA for the CDR3 is TGTGCCAGCAGCCACGCGTCGGGGGGTCGCACAGATACGCAGTATTTT.

The chain carries TRBV6-5 and TRBJ1-1, with D perhaps TRBD1 (5 bases). The CDR3 consists of 13 residues. From germline, CDR1 is MNHEY and CDR2 SVGAGI. The ends were cut back, 2 bases at V and 7 bases at J, with 11 bases in the middle. The CDR3 bases are TGTGCCAGCAGTTACCATGGGGGACTTGAAGCTTTCTTT. Residues: CASSYHGGLEAFF.

The chain links TRBV7-3 to TRBJ1-2, with 8 bases aligning to TRBD1. The CDR3 loop spans 13 amino acids. V was pared by 3 bases and J by 7 bases, with 4 bases of the junction left unmatched. Germline V CDR1 and CDR2: SGHTA, FQGTGA. The CDR3 nucleotides read TGTGCCAGCAGCTTTGGACAGGGAAGTGGCTACACCTTC. Protein: CASSFGQGSGYTF. Combining the CDR3 with reference TRBV7-3 and TRBJ1-2 gives the whole variable domain GAGVSQTPSNKVTEKGKYVELRCDPISGHTALYWYRQSLGQGPEFLIYFQGTGAADDSGLPNDRFFAVRPEGSVSTLKIQRTERGDSAVYLCASSFGQGSGYTFGSGTRLTVV.

The gene calls are TRBV10-1 and TRBJ2-1, with D maybe TRBD1 (6 bases). Deletions cut 3 bases from V and 0 bases from J, with 12 bases between. The CDR3 length is 16 residues. Germline CDR1 and CDR2: WNHNN and SYGVQD (reference sequence). Here the CDR3 reads CASSDKGQSSYNEQFF. CDR3 DNA sequence: TGCGCCAGCAGTGATAAAGGACAGAGCTCCTACAATGAGCAGTTCTTC.